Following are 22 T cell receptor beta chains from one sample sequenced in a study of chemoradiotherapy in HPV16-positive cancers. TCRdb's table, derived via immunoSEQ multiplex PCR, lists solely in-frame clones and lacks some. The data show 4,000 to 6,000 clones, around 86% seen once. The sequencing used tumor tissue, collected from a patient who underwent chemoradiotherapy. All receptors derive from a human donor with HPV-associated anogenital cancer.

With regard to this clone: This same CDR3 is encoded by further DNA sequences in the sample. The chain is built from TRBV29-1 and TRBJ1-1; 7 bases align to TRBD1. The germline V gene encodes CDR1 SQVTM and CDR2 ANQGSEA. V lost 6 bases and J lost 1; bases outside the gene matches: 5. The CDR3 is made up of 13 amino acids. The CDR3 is CSVLDRKNTEAFF. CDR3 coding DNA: TGCAGCGTGTTGGACAGGAAGAACACTGAAGCTTTCTTT.

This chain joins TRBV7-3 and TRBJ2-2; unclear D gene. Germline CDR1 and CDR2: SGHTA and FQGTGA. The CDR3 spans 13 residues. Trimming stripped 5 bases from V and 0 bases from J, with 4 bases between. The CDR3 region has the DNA TGTGCCAGCAGCACGCCGAACACCGGGGAGCTGTTTTTT. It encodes CASSTPNTGELFF.

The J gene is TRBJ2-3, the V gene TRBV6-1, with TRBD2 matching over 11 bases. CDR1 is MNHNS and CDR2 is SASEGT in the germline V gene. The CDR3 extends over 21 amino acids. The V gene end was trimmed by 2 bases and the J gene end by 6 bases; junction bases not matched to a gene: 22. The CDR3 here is CASSERTGQGIVASGGDTQYF. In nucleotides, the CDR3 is TGTGCCAGCAGTGAACGGACTGGACAGGGGATCGTTGCTAGCGGGGGGGATACGCAGTATTTT.

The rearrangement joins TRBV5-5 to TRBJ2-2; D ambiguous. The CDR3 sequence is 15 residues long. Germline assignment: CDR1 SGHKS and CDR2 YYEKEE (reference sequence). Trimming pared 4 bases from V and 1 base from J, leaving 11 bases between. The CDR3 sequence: CASSHEGRNTGELFF. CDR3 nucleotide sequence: TGTGCCAGCAGCCACGAAGGACGGAACACCGGGGAGCTGTTTTTT.

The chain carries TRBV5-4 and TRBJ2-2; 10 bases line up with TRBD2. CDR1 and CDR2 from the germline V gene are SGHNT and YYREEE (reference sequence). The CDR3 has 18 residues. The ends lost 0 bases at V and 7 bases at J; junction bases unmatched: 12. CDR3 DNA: TGTGCCAGCAGCTTGGAGGCCGAGCGGGGGGGCCTTGGCGGGGAGCTGTTTTTT. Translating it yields CASSLEAERGGLGGELFF.

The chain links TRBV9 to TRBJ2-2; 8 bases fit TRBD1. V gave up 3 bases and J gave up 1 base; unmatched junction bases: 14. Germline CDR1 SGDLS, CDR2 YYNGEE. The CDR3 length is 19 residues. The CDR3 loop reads CASSAIGTGTARNTGELFF. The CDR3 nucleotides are TGTGCCAGCAGCGCCATAGGGACAGGCACTGCTAGGAACACCGGGGAGCTGTTTTTT. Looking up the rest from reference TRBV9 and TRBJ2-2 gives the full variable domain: DSGVTQTPKHLITATGQRVTLRCSPRSGDLSVYWYQQSLDQGLQFLIQYYNGEERAKGNILERFSAQQFPDLHSELNLSSLELGDSALYFCASSAIGTGTARNTGELFFGEGSRLTVL.

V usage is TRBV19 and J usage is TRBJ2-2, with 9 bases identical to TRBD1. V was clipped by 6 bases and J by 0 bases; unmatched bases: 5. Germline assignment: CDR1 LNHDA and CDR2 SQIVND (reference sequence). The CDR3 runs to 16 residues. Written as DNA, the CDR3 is TGTGCCAGTAGGCCTAGACAGGGGGCGAACACCGGGGAGCTGTTTTTT. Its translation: CASRPRQGANTGELFF.

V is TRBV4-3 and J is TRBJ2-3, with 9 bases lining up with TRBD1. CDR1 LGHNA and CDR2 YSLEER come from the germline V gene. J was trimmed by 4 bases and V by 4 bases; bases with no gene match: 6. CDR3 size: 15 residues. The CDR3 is CASSPGQGGPDTQYF. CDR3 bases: TGCGCCAGCAGCCCGGGACAGGGAGGCCCAGATACGCAGTATTTT.

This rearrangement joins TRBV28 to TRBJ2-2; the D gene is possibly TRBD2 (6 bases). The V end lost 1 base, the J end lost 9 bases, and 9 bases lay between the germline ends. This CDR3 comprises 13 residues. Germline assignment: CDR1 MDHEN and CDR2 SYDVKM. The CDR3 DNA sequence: TGTGCCAGCAGTTTATCGGGGAGGCGGGAGCTGTTTTTT. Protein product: CASSLSGRRELFF.

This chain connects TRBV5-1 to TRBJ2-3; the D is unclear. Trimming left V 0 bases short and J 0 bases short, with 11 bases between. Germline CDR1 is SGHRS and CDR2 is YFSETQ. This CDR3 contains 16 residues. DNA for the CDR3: TGCGCCAGCAGCTTGGGGGTAGGGATTAGCACAGATACGCAGTATTTT. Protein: CASSLGVGISTDTQYF.

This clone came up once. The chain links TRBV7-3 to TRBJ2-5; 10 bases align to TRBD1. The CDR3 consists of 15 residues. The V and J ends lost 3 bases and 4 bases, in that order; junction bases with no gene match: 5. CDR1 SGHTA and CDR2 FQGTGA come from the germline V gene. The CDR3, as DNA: TGTGCCAGCAGCTTGGGGACAGGGGTTCGAGAGACCCAGTACTTC. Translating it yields CASSLGTGVRETQYF.

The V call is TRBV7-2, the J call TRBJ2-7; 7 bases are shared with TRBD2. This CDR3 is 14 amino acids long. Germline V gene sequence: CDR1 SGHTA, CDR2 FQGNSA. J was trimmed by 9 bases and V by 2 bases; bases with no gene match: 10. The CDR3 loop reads CASSLMVLADTQYF. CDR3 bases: TGTGCCAGCAGCTTAATGGTTCTAGCGGATACGCAGTACTTC.

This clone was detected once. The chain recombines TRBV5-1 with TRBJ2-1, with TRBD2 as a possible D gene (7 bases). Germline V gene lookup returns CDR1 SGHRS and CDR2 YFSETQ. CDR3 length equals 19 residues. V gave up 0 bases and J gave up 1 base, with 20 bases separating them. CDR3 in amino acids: CASSLVRGGLWGSYNEQFF. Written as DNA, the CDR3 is TGCGCCAGCAGCTTGGTGAGGGGGGGCCTTTGGGGTTCCTACAATGAGCAGTTCTTC.

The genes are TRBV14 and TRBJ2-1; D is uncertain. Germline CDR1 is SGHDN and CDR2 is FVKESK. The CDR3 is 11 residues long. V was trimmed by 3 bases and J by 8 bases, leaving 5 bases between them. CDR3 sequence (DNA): TGTGCCAGCAGCCAGAGTTATGAGCAGTTCTTC. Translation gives CASSQSYEQFF. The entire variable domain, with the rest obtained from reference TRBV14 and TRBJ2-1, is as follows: EAGVTQFPSHSVIEKGQTVTLRCDPISGHDNLYWYRRVMGKEIKFLLHFVKESKQDESGMPNNRFLAERTGGTYSTLKVQPAELEDSGVYFCASSQSYEQFFGPGTRLTVL.

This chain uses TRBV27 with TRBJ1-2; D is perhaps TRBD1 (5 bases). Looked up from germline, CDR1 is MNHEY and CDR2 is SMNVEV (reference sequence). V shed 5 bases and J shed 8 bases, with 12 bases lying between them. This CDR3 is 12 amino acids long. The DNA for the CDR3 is TGTGCCAGCAGTAACCAGGGTTGGGGCTACACCTTC. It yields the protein CASSNQGWGYTF.

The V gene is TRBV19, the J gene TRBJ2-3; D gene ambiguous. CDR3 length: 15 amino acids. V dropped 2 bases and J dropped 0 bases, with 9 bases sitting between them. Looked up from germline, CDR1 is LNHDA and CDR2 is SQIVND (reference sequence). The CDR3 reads CASSIRHTSTDTQYF. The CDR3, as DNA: TGTGCCAGTAGTATAAGGCACACCAGCACAGATACGCAGTATTTT. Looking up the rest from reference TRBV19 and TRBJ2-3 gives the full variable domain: DGGITQSPKYLFRKEGQNVTLSCEQNLNHDAMYWYRQDPGQGLRLIYYSQIVNDFQKGDIAEGYSVSREKKESFPLTVTSAQKNPTAFYLCASSIRHTSTDTQYFGPGTRLTVL.

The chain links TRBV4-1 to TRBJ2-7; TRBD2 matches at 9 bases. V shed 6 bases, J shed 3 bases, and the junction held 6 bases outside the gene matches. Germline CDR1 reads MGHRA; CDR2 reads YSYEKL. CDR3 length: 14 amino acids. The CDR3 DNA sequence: TGCGCCAGCAGGACTAGCGGAGACAACTACGAGCAGTACTTC. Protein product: CASRTSGDNYEQYF.

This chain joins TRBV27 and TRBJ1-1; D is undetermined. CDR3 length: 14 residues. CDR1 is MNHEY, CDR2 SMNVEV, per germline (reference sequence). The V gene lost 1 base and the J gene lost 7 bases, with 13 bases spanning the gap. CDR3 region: CASSLFPPPSEAFF. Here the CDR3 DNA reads TGTGCCAGCAGTTTATTCCCCCCTCCGAGTGAAGCTTTCTTT.

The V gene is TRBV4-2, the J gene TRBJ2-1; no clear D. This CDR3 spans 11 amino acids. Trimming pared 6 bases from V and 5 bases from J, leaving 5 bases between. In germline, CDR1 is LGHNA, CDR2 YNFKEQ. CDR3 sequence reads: CASRLNNEQFF. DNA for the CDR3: TGTGCCAGCAGGCTCAACAATGAGCAGTTCTTC.

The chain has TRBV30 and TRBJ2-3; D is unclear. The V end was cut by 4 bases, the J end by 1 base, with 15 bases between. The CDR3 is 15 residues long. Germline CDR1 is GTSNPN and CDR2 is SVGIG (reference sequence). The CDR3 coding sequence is TGTGCCTGGAATCGGGCGTCCGGTGGCACAGATACGCAGTATTTT. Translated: CAWNRASGGTDTQYF.

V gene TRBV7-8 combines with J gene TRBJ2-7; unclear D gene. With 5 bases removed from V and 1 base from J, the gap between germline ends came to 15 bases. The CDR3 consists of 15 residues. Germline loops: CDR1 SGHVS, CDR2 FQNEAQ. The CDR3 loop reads CASSPLPPPSYEQYF. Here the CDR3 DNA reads TGTGCCAGCAGCCCCCTCCCTCCCCCGTCCTACGAGCAGTACTTC.

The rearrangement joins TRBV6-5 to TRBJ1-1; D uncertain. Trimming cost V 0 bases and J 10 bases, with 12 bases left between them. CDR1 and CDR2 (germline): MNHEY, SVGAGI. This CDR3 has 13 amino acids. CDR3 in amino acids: CASSYSIVGLAFF. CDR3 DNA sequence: TGTGCCAGCAGTTACTCGATCGTGGGCTTAGCTTTCTTT.